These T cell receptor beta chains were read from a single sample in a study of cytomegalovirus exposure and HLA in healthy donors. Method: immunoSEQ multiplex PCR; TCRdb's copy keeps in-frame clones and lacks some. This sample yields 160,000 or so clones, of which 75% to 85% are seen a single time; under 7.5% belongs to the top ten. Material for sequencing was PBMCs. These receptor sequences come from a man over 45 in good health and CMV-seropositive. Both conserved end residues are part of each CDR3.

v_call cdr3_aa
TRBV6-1 CASSLAPGQPAGTF
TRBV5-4 CASSLGQINSPPHF
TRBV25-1 CASSDQNSPLHF
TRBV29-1 CSVEGLAGVPDTQYF
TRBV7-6 CASSLDWVGTGSEQYF
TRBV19 CASRGGPTWNYGYTF
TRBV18 CASSGQESYNEQFF
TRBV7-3 CASSSGGGADTRYF
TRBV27 CASSPGTSIDEQFF
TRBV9 CASSVSRTGPSTDTQYF
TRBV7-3 CASSLGSFTDTQYF
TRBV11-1 CASSYGTDEANYGYTF
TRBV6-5 CASRDTPGGGGPLHF
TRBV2 CASSEGKYGGIDEQYF
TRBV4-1 CASSLAGGAYNEQFF
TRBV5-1 CASSLGALANTGELFF
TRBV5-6 CASSLVPGRQGETQYF
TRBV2 CASSEAWSTEAFF
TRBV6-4 CASSPQGANTGELFF
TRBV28 CASSFGHSNEKLFF
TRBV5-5 CASSLAGVATGELFF
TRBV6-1 CASSGGVYEQYF
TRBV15 CATSRGRVETQYF
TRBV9 CASSSSRGMNTEAFF
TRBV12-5 CASGLGGQGAHEQYF
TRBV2 CASRWYGGDGYTF
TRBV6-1 CASSEVLSNYEQYF
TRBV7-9 CSSSSSGELFF
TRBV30 CAWKGGLNNSPLHF
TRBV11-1 CASSLVDRGTGELFF
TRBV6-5 CASSYWREGNSPLHF
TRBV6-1 CASSGQGAKASNQPQHF
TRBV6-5 CASSFRGQGNTEAFF
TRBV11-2 CASSLAGANTEAFF
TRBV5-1 CASSPLAADGRSEQYF
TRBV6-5 CASSLLAGGHPEQFF
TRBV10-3 CAIGDRNTEAFF
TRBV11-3 CASRGGQKQETQYF
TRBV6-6 CASTTSRAVEAFF
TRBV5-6 CASSLAAGDGYTF
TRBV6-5 CATRTGFMNTEAFF
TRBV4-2 CASSQDNERGSSYEQYF
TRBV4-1 CASSFGGSTNTEAFF
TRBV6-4 CASNRGGSSYNSPLHF
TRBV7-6 CASSPGVSGELFF
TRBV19 CASNRGGLRGEKLFF